This TCR beta chain originates from a study of post-analysis software for immune sequencing data. Turning to the study itself: Progressive-relapsing, secondary progressive and relapsing-remitting multiple sclerosis were among the disease courses included. Study-wide results and limits: Samples made in the same batch grouped tightly together by F measure. A few TRBV segments (TRBV5-6, TRBV5-1 and TRBV20-1 among them) occurred more frequently in patients than in controls. Relative to controls, patients with multiple sclerosis showed significantly lower normalized Chao1 diversity.

In regard to this clonotype: The antigen is undetermined.

Each TCR beta cDNA library carried unique molecular identifiers. cDNA molecules numbering roughly 500,000 came from roughly 1.1 to 9.2 million T cells. In TCRdb, the PCR reads were re-called with MiXCR into one record per CDR3 protein. Of over 700,000 distinct CDR3 sequences detected, about 27% appear once; the ten largest clones hold roughly 0.57%. The V and J ends lost 5 bases and 10 bases respectively, with 18 bases between them. This CDR3 spans 14 amino acids. Germline V CDR1 and CDR2: SGHTA, FQGNSA. The source is a girl aged 10-17 years with multiple sclerosis. Material for sequencing was blood. J is TRBJ1-5 and V is TRBV7-2; D is possibly TRBD1 (5 bases). The CDR3, as DNA: TGTGCCAGCAGCCAAGGGACCCTGTGGGATCCCCAGCATTTT. Residues: CASSQGTLWDPQHF.